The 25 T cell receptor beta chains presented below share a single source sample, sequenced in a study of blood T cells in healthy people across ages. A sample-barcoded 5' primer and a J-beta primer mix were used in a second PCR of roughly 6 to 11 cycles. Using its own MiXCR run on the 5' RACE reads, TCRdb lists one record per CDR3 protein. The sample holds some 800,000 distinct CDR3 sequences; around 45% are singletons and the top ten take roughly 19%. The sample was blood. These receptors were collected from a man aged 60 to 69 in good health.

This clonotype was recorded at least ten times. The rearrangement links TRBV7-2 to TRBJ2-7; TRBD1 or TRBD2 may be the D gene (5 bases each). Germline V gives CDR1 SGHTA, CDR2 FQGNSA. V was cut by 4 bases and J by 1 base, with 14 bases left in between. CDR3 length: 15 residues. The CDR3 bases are TGTGCCAGCAGCTCCGGGGCCGGGGTTTCCTACGAGCAGTACTTC. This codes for CASSSGAGVSYEQYF.

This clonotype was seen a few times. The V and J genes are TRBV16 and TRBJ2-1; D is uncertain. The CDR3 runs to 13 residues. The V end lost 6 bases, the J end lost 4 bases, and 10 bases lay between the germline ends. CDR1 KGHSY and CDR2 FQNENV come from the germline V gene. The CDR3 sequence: CASRQDTYNEQFF. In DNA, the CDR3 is TGTGCCAGCAGACAAGACACTTACAATGAGCAGTTCTTC.

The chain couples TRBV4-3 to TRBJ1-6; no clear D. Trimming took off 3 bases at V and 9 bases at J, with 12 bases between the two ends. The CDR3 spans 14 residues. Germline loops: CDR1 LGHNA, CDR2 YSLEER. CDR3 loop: CASSQTRSGSPLHF. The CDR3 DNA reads TGCGCCAGCAGCCAGACTCGCTCTGGTTCACCCCTCCACTTT.

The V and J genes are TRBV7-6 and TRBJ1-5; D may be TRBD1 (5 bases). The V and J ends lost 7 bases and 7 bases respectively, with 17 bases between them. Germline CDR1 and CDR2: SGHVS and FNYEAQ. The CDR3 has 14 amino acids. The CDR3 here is CASTPQPGLQPQHF. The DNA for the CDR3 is TGTGCCAGCACCCCCCAACCAGGGTTGCAGCCCCAGCATTTT.

CDR3 sequence (DNA): TGTGCCAGCAGTGAACAGGGCTCGAACACTGAAGCTTTCTTT. It yields the protein CASSEQGSNTEAFF. The chain carries TRBV7-2 and TRBJ1-1; a possible D gene is TRBD1 (6 bases). The CDR3 sequence is 14 residues long. The germline V and J ends were trimmed by 6 bases and 1 base, with 12 bases remaining between them. Germline CDR1 SGHTA, CDR2 FQGNSA.

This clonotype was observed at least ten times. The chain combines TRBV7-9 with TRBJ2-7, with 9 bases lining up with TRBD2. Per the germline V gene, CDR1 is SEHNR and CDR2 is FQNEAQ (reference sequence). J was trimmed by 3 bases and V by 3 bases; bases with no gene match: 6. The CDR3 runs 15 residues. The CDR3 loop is CASSFGNSGGYEQYF. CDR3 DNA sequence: TGTGCCAGCAGCTTCGGTAATAGCGGGGGCTACGAGCAGTACTTC.

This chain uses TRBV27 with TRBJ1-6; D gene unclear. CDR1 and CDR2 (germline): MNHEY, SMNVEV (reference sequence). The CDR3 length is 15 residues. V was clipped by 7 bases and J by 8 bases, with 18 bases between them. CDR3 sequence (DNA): TGTGCCAGCACCCCTGTCGGACCGGGATATTCACCCCTCCACTTT. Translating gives CASTPVGPGYSPLHF.

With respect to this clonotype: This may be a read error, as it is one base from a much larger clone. The CDR3 loop reads CASTLPGQGEGEQFF. CDR3 bases: TGTGCCAGCACCCTACCGGGACAGGGAGAAGGCGAGCAGTTCTTC. This chain links TRBV7-2 with TRBJ2-1; 9 bases match TRBD1. CDR1 SGHTA and CDR2 FQGNSA come from the germline V gene. V was pared by 7 bases and J by 10 bases, with 14 bases of the junction left unmatched. There are 15 residues in the CDR3. The variable domain in full, completed from reference TRBV7-2 and TRBJ2-1, reads GAGVSQSPSNKVTEKGKDVELRCDPISGHTALYWYRQSLGQGLEFLIYFQGNSAPDKSGLPSDRFSAERTGGSVSTLTIQRTQQEDSAVYLCASTLPGQGEGEQFFGPGTRLTVL.

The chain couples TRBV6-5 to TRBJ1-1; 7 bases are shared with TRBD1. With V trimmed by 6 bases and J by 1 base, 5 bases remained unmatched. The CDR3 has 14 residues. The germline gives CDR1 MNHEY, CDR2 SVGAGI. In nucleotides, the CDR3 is TGTGCCAGCAGCCCGACAGGGCCGAACACTGAAGCTTTCTTT. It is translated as CASSPTGPNTEAFF.

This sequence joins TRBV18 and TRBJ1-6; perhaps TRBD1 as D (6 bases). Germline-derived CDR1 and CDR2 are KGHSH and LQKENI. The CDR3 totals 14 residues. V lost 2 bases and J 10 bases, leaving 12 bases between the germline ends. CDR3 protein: CASSPGGGESPLHF. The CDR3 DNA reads TGTGCCAGCTCACCAGGGGGCGGAGAATCACCCCTCCACTTT.

The CDR3 loop reads CASSSLGFLATAQETQYF. The CDR3 DNA reads as TGTGCCAGCAGCTCCCTGGGTTTCCTAGCGACTGCCCAAGAGACCCAGTACTTC. This chain uses TRBV7-6 with TRBJ2-5, with TRBD2 as a possible D gene (6 bases). CDR1 is SGHVS and CDR2 is FNYEAQ in the germline V gene. This CDR3 has 18 residues. V lost 4 bases, J lost 1 base, and 22 bases lay in between.

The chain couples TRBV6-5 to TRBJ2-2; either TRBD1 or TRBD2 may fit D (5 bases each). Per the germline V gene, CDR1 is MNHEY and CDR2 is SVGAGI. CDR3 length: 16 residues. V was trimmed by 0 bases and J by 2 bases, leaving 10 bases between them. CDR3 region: CASSYSAGANTGELFF. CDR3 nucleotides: TGTGCCAGCAGTTACTCAGCCGGGGCTAACACCGGGGAGCTGTTTTTT.

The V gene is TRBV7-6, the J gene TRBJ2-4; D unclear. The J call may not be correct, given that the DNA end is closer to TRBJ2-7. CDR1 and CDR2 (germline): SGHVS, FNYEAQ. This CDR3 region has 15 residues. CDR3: CASSLADQIAGEQYF. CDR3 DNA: TGTGCCAGCAGCTTAGCCGATCAAATTGCAGGCGAGCAGTACTTC.

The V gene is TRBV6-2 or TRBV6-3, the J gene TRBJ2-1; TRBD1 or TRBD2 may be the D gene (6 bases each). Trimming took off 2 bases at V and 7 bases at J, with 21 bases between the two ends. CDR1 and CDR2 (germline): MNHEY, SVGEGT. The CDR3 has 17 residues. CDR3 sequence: CASSYKPHRAGRNEQFF. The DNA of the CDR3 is TGTGCCAGCAGTTACAAACCGCACAGGGCGGGAAGGAATGAGCAGTTCTTC.

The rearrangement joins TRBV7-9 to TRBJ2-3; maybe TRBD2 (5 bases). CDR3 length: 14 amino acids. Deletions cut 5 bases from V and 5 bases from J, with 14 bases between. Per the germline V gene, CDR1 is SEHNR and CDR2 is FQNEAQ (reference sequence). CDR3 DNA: TGTGCCAGCAGCCATACGGACTCCTTAGATACGCAGTATTTT. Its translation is CASSHTDSLDTQYF.

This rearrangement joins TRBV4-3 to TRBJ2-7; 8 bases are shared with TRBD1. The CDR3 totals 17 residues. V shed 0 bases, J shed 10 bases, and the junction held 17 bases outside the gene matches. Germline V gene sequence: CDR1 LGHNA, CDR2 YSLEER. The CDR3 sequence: CASSQEPGQGSTVRQYF. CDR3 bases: TGCGCCAGCAGCCAAGAGCCTGGACAGGGCTCCACCGTAAGACAGTACTTC.

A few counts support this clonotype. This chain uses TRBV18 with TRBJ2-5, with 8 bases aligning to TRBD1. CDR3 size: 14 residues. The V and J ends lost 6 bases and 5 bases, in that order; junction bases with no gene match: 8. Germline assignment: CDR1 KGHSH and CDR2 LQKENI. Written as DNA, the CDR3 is TGTGCCAGCTCCCCAAGGACAGGGCGCGAGACCCAGTACTTC. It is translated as CASSPRTGRETQYF.

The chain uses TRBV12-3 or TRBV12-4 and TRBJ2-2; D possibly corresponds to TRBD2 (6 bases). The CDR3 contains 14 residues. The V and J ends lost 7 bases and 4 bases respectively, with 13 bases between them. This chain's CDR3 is CASITGVSTGELFF. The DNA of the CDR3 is TGTGCCAGCATTACGGGGGTGTCCACCGGGGAGCTGTTTTTT.

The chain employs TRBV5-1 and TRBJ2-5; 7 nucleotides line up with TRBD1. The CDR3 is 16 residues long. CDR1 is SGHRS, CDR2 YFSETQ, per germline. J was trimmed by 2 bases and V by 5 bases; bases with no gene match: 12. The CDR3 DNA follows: TGCGCCAGCAGGGAGTGGCAGGGGGAGATACAAGAGACCCAGTACTTC. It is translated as CASREWQGEIQETQYF.

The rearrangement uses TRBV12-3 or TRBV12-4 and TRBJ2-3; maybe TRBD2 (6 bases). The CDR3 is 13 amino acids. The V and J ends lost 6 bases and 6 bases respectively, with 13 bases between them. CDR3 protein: CASRQSGVDTQYF. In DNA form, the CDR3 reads TGTGCCAGCAGGCAGTCGGGGGTCGATACGCAGTATTTT.

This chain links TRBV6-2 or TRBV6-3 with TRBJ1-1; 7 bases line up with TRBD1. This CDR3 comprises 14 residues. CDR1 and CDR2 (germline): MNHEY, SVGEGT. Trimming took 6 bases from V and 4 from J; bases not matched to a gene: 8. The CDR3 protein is CASRPTGEVTEAFF. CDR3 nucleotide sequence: TGTGCCAGCAGACCTACAGGGGAGGTCACTGAAGCTTTCTTT.

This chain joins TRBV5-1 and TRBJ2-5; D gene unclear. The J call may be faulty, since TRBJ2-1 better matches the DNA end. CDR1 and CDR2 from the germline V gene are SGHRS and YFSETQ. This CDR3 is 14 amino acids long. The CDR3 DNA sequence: TGCGCCAGCAGCTTGGATATAGTCTTAGAGACCCAGTTCTTC. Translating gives CASSLDIVLETQFF.

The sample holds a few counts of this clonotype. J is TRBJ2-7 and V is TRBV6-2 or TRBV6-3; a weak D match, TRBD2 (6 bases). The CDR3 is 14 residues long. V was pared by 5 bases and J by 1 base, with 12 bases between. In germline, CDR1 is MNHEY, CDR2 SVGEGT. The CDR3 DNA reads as TGTGCCAGCAGTGAAACCGGGACTTCCTACGAGCAGTACTTC. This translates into CASSETGTSYEQYF.

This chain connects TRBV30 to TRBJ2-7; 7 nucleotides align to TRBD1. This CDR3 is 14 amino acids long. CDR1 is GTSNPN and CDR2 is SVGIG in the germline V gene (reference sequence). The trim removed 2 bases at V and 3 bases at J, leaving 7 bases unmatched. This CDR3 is CAWSSPTGNYEQYF. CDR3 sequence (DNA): TGTGCCTGGAGTTCCCCGACAGGGAACTACGAGCAGTACTTC.

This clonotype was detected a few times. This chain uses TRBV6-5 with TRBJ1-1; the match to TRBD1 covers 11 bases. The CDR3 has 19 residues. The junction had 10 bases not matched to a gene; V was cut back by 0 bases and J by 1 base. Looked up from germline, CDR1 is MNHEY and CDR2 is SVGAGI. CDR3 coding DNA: TGTGCCAGCAGTTACTCCGCGGGACAGGGGGGACCACGGAACACTGAAGCTTTCTTT. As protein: CASSYSAGQGGPRNTEAFF.